These T cell receptor beta chains were read from a single sample in a study of T cell responses to AZD1222 COVID-19 vaccine. Only in-frame clones appear in the TCRdb table, and some are missing; sequencing was by immunoSEQ multiplex PCR. The sample has 90,000 to 95,000 clones; roughly nine tenths are singletons. This sample comprised peripheral blood, obtained on day 0 of AZD1222 vaccination. The receptors here all came from an adult in good health. The CDR3 runs from the conserved cysteine through the conserved F or W. Each record gives: clone size, V gene, J gene, D gene, CDR3 DNA, CDR3 protein. The D gene is left open where the match is weak. Some rows mark clone size as missing; the rest say once, few, many or name a class of expanded clone.

NA	TRBV4-2	TRBJ1-2	NA	TGTGCCAGCAGCCAAGAAGGTCAGGCCGTCTATGGCTACACCTTC	CASSQEGQAVYGYTF
NA	TRBV6-1	TRBJ2-5	NA	TGTGCCAGCAGTGAAACACAGGCTCAAGAGACCCAGTACTTC	CASSETQAQETQYF
few	TRBV14	TRBJ2-7	NA	TGTGCCAGCAGCCAAGTTTCAGCTGGGACGCAAGAGCAGTACTTC	CASSQVSAGTQEQYF
NA	TRBV9	TRBJ1-1	NA	TGTGCCAGCAGCGTTCAGGGATCGACTGAAGCTTTCTTT	CASSVQGSTEAFF
few	TRBV27	TRBJ1-5	NA	TGTGCCAGCAGAAGTCAGCCCCAGCATTTT	CASRSQPQHF
NA	TRBV19	TRBJ1-2	NA	TGTGCCAGTAGTTTGGCTAACTATGGCTACACCTTC	CASSLANYGYTF
NA	TRBV11-2	TRBJ1-5	NA	TGTGCCAGCAGCTTAAGGGTTAATCAGCCCCAGCATTTT	CASSLRVNQPQHF
NA	TRBV6-1	TRBJ2-3	TRBD1	TGTGCCAGCAGTGAAAGAGACAGGGGTTCTCCAGATACGCAGTATTTT	CASSERDRGSPDTQYF
NA	TRBV18	TRBJ1-5	NA	TGTGCCAGCTCACCACCGTCAAGGGAGCCCCAGCATTTT	CASSPPSREPQHF
NA	TRBV4-1	TRBJ2-4	NA	TGCGCCAGCAGCCAAGACAGGGGGGACATTCAGTACTTC	CASSQDRGDIQYF
NA	TRBV11-3	TRBJ2-7	NA	TGTGCCAGCAGTGGTCAGCGCGAGCAGTACTTC	CASSGQREQYF
NA	TRBV18	TRBJ2-5	NA	TGTGCCAGCTCACCACCGGTGGAGGAGACCCAGTACTTC	CASSPPVEETQYF
NA	TRBV25-1	TRBJ2-2	NA	TGTGCCAGCAGTGGTCCCCCTTGGGGCACCGGGGAGCTGTTTTTT	CASSGPPWGTGELFF
NA	TRBV27	TRBJ2-7	NA	TGTGCCAGCAGAGCGGGCCAACAAATACCTTACGAGCAGTACTTC	CASRAGQQIPYEQYF
NA	TRBV7-9	TRBJ2-2	NA	TGTGCCAGCAGCTTAGCTACCCGGACCGGGGAGCTGTTTTTT	CASSLATRTGELFF
NA	TRBV7-2	TRBJ2-3	NA	TGTGCCAGCAGCTTAATACGGGGATCACCAGATACGCAGTATTTT	CASSLIRGSPDTQYF
NA	TRBV10-3	TRBJ2-5	TRBD2	TGTGCCATCAGTGGGACTAGCGGGGGGCAAGAGACCCAGTACTTC	CAISGTSGGQETQYF
NA	TRBV7-9	TRBJ2-2	NA	TGTGCCCCTGGTTTCACCGGGGAGCTGTTTTTT	CAPGFTGELFF
NA	TRBV9	TRBJ2-7	NA	TGTGCCAGCAGCGTAGATGGGTGGATCAACGAGCAGTACTTC	CASSVDGWINEQYF
NA	TRBV10-1	TRBJ2-7	TRBD2	TGCGCCAACCGAGGGACCCACTTGGGCGGGAGTTTCTACGAGCAGTACTTC	CANRGTHLGGSFYEQYF
NA	TRBV19	TRBJ1-5	NA	TGTGCCAGTAGTATTCGGGCGCAGCCCCAGCATTTT	CASSIRAQPQHF
NA	TRBV3-1/TRBV3-2	TRBJ1-3	TRBD1	TGTGCCAGCAGCCAGGAAGGGACAGACTCTGGAAACACCATATATTTT	CASSQEGTDSGNTIYF
NA	TRBV5-1	TRBJ1-2	NA	TGCGCCAGCAGCTTGGCCGACGGAAACTATGGCTACACCTTC	CASSLADGNYGYTF
few	TRBV6-5	TRBJ1-1	NA	TGTGCCAGCAAACGGCCCGGGAACACTGAAGCTTTCTTT	CASKRPGNTEAFF
NA	TRBV28	TRBJ2-7	NA	TGTGCCAGCAGTCGGGGCGGGTCCTACGAGCAGTACTTC	CASSRGGSYEQYF
once	TRBV4-3	TRBJ2-1	TRBD1	TGCGCCAGCAGCCATGGGACAGACTCCTACAATGAGCAGTTCTTC	CASSHGTDSYNEQFF
NA	TRBV9	TRBJ1-5	NA	TGTGCCAGCAGCGTAGGGCAAGGCCTCGATCAGCCCCAGCATTTT	CASSVGQGLDQPQHF
NA	TRBV15	TRBJ1-5	TRBD1	TGTGCCACCAGCTTGGACAGGGGGCTCTTCGGGCAGCCCCAGCATTTT	CATSLDRGLFGQPQHF
NA	TRBV2	TRBJ2-3	TRBD1	TGTGCCAGCAGGACCCTCGGGACAGGGGGCACAGATACGCAGTATTTT	CASRTLGTGGTDTQYF
once	TRBV5-1	TRBJ2-4	NA	TGCGCCAGCAGCTTGCCGGGGGCGGACATTCAGTACTTC	CASSLPGADIQYF
NA	TRBV7-6	TRBJ1-2	NA	TGTGCCAGCAGCTCATACCCTCCTTCGGGCCACGGCTACACCTTC	CASSSYPPSGHGYTF
NA	TRBV10-2	TRBJ1-6	TRBD1	TGCGCCAGCAGAGGGACAGGGCAGGGTTCACCCCTCCACTTT	CASRGTGQGSPLHF
NA	TRBV10-1	TRBJ1-1	NA	TGCGCCAGCCCCCCGCGGGGGTTGAACACTGAAGCTTTCTTT	CASPPRGLNTEAFF
NA	TRBV28	TRBJ1-1	NA	TGTGCCAGCATGAAAGGAGGGGACACTGAAGCTTTCTTT	CASMKGGDTEAFF
NA	TRBV2	TRBJ1-4	NA	TGTGCCAGCACCGGAGTCACGGACCACCTCAGTGAAAAACTGTTTTTT	CASTGVTDHLSEKLFF
NA	TRBV7-3	TRBJ2-3	NA	TGTGCCAGCAGCTTAAGGCGGACCACAGATACGCAGTATTTT	CASSLRRTTDTQYF
NA	TRBV30	TRBJ1-4	NA	TGTGCCTGGACGAGAGGGCTAGCTAATGAAAAACTGTTTTTT	CAWTRGLANEKLFF
NA	TRBV9	TRBJ2-3	NA	TGTGCCAGCAGCGGCGGGTCCAGCGGATACATATTTGGTACGCAGTATTTT	CASSGGSSGYIFGTQYF
once	TRBV7-6	TRBJ1-3	NA	TGTGCCAGCAGCCCCCGCATAGGGCTTACTGGAAACACCATATATTTT	CASSPRIGLTGNTIYF
NA	TRBV23-1	TRBJ1-2	NA	TGCGCCAGCAGTCAGGAACAGGGCATTGGCTACACCTTC	CASSQEQGIGYTF
NA	TRBV4-2	TRBJ1-1	NA	TGTGCCAGCAGCCAAGACGCGGGGGGAGGGACTGAAGCTTTCTTT	CASSQDAGGGTEAFF
NA	TRBV7-2	TRBJ1-1	NA	TGTGCCAGCAGCTTAGCGCAGCCAGGGAGGGGTGAAGCTTTCTTT	CASSLAQPGRGEAFF
NA	TRBV6-5	TRBJ1-6	NA	TGTGCCAGCAGGAGGACAGTTTATAATTCACCCCTCCACTTT	CASRRTVYNSPLHF
once	TRBV27	TRBJ2-7	NA	TGTGCCAGCAGTCGGGAGCAGCGGAGGGGTGGGGAGCAGTACTTC	CASSREQRRGGEQYF
NA	TRBV5-4	TRBJ2-7	NA	TGTGCCAGCACCAGGGAGGGACAGCGCTCCTACGAGCAGTACTTC	CASTREGQRSYEQYF
NA	TRBV15	TRBJ1-5	TRBD1	TGTGCCACCAGCAGAGCAAGACAGGGTAGGAGCAATCAGCCCCAGCATTTT	CATSRARQGRSNQPQHF
NA	TRBV4-2	TRBJ1-4	TRBD1	TGTGCCAGCAGCCAAGTAGACAGGGAGCAAAATGAAAAACTGTTTTTT	CASSQVDREQNEKLFF
NA	TRBV30	TRBJ1-5	NA	TGTGCCTGGAGTGTACTGGCCCAGCAGCCCCAGCATTTT	CAWSVLAQQPQHF
once	TRBV30	TRBJ1-2	TRBD1	TGTGCCTGGGGTGGACAGGGACCTGGCTACACCTTC	CAWGGQGPGYTF
NA	TRBV30	TRBJ1-2	TRBD1	TGTGCCTGGAGTGTGACAGGGACTAGGAGCTACACCTTC	CAWSVTGTRSYTF
once	TRBV9	TRBJ1-1	NA	TGTGCCAGCAGCGTAGTTACAGGGATGGAGGCTTTCTTT	CASSVVTGMEAFF
NA	TRBV27	TRBJ2-7	TRBD2	TGTGCCAGCAGTTTATGGGGTAGCGGGAGGGTATCCTACGAGCAGTACTTC	CASSLWGSGRVSYEQYF
NA	TRBV4-1	TRBJ1-1	NA	TGCGCCAGCAGCCAAGAACGGATGAACACTGAAGCTTTCTTT	CASSQERMNTEAFF
NA	TRBV7-9	TRBJ2-7	NA	TGTGCCAGCAGCGAGATGACTTTCTCCTACGAGCAGTACTTC	CASSEMTFSYEQYF
NA	TRBV14	TRBJ2-3	NA	TGTGCCAGCAGCCAATCCACAGGAAATACGCAGTATTTT	CASSQSTGNTQYF
NA	TRBV6-2/TRBV6-3	TRBJ2-1	TRBD2	TGTGCCAGCAGTTACTCGTTCAGGCGACTAGCGGGGGTCTATGAGCAGTTCTTC	CASSYSFRRLAGVYEQFF
NA	TRBV27	TRBJ2-7	NA	TGTGCCAGCAGTCCAAGGGCCAACACATACGAGCAGTACTTC	CASSPRANTYEQYF
few	TRBV24-1	TRBJ1-5	NA	TGTGCCACCAGTGATCCCCCCAAGTGCCCAGCGAAGGAGGATATAATCAATCAGCCCCAGCATTTT	CATSDPPKCPAKEDIINQPQHF
NA	TRBV6-2/TRBV6-3	TRBJ2-2	TRBD2	TGTGCCAGCAGTCCCCGACTAGCGGGTGGGGCCGGGGAGCTGTTTTTT	CASSPRLAGGAGELFF